This T cell receptor (beta chain) was observed in a study of blood T cell repertoires in COVID-19. Study details: Material from acute and convalescent COVID-19 was sourced from the United States, Italy and Spain.

Everyone who took part was roughly 18 to 90 years old, and they came from 24 US areas. Participant-given clinical history determined each cohort assignment. All recovered Cohort 3 donors got two negative PCRs, got clearance, or saw symptom resolution. This clone was seen just once. The CDR3 runs 17 residues. The germline CDR1 and CDR2 sequences are MNHEY and SVGEGT. Trimming cost V 5 bases and J 7 bases, with 24 bases left between them. Method: immunoSEQ multiplex PCR; TCRdb's copy keeps in-frame clones and lacks some. The table records 200,000 or so clones, around 89% of them present only once. The clonotype comes from a woman aged 18-29 years who had recovered from COVID-19. V gene TRBV6-2 or TRBV6-3 combines with J gene TRBJ1-5; possible D gene TRBD1, 6 bases. Input material: PBMCs or T cells enriched from blood (not recorded which). This chain's CDR3 is CASSKPTLGRGGQPQHF. The CDR3 DNA sequence: TGTGCCAGCAGTAAACCTACTCTGGGCAGGGGTGGACAGCCCCAGCATTTT.